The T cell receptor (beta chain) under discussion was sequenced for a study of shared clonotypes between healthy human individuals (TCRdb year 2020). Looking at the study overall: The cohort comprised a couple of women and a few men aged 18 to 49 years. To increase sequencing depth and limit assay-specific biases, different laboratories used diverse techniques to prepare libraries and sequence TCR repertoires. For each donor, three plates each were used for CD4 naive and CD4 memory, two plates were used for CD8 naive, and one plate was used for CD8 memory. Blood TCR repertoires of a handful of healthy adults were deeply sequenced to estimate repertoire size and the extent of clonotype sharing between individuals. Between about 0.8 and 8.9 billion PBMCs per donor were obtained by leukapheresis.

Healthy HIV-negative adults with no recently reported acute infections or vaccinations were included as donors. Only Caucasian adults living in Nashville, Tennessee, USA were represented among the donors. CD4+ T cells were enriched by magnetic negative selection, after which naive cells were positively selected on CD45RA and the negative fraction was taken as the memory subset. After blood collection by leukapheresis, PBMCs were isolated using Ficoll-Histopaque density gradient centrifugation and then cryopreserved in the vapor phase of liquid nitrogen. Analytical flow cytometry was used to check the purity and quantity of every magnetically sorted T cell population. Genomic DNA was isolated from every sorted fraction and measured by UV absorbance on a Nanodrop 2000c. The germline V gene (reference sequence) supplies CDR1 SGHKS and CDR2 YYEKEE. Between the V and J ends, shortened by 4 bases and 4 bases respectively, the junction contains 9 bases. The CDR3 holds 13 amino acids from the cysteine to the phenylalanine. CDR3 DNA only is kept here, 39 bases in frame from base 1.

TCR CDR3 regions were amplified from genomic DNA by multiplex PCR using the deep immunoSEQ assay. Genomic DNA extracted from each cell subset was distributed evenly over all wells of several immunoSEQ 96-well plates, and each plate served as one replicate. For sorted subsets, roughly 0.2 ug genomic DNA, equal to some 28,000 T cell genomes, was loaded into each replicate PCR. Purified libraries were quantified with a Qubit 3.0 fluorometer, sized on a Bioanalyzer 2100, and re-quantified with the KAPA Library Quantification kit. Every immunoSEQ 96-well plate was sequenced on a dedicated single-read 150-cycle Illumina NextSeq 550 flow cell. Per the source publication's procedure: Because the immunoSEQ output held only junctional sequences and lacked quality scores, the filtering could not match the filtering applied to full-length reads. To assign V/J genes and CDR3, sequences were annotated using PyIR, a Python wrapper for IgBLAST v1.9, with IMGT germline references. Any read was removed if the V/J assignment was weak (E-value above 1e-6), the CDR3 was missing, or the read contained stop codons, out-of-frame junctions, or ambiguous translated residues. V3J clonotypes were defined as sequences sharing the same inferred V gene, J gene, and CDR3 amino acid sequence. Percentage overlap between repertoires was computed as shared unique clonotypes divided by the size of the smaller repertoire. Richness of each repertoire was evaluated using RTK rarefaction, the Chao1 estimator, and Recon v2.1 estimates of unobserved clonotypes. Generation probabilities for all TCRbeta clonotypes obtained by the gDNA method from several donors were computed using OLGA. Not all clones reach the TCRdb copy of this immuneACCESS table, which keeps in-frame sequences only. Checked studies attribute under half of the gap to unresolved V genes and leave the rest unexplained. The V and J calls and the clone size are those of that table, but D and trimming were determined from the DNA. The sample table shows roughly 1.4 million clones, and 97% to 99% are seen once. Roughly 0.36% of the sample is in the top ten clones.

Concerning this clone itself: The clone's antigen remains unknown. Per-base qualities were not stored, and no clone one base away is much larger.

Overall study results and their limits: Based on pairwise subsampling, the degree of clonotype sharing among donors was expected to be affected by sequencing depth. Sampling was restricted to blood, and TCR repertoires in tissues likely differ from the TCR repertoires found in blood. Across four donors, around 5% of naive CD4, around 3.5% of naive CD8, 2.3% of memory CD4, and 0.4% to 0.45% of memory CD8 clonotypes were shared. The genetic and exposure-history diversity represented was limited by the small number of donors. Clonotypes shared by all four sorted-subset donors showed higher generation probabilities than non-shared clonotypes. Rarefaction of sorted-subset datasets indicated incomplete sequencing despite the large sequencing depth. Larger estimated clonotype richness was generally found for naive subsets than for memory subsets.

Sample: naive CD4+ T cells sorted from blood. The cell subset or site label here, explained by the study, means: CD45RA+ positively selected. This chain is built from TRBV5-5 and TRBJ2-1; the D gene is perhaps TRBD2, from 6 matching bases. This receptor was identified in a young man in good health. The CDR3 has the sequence CASSRGIYNEQFF. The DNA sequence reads TGTGCCAGCAGCCGCGGGATTTACAATGAGCAGTTCTTC.